The 8 T cell receptor beta chains reported below all come from one sample, sequenced in a study of T cells in Graves' hyperthyroidism and ophthalmopathy. Authors of the study amplified TCR beta CDR3 regions from RNA transcripts. Using the HTBI primer set, a first-round RT-PCR was run on the TCR CDR3. TCRdb re-called the multiplex PCR reads through MiXCR, storing one row per CDR3 protein. The table has roughly 380,000 distinct CDR3 sequences, over 15% seen once; the top ten hold 3.5% to 4%. Sequenced material: blood. Receptors were obtained from a woman under 30 with Graves' hyperthyroidism.

The rearrangement uses TRBV7-6 and TRBJ2-7; 7 nucleotides agree with TRBD2. The germline V gene encodes CDR1 SGHVS and CDR2 FNYEAQ. The CDR3 extends over 15 amino acids. J gave up 6 bases and V 1 base, and 9 bases lay outside the gene matches. CDR3 loop: CASSLGLADLSEQYF. The CDR3 region has the DNA TGTGCCAGCAGCTTAGGGCTAGCGGACCTATCCGAGCAGTACTTC.

This clonotype was counted at least ten times. V usage is TRBV2 and J usage is TRBJ2-7, with a weak D call TRBD1 (6 bases). V was shortened by 5 bases and J by 3 bases, with 14 bases between the two germline ends. Germline assignment: CDR1 SNHLY and CDR2 FYNNEI. This CDR3 is built from 14 residues. CDR3 sequence (DNA): TGTGCCAGCAGTAAATACAGGGAGAGCTACGAGCAGTACTTC. Its translation: CASSKYRESYEQYF.

This clonotype was seen at least ten times. The genes are TRBV11-2 and TRBJ2-5; the D gene is possibly TRBD2 (5 bases). The germline V and J ends were trimmed by 2 bases and 0 bases, with 10 bases remaining between them. Germline V gene lookup returns CDR1 SGHAT and CDR2 FQNNGV. This CDR3 has 15 amino acids. This chain's CDR3 is CASSLLYGDQETQYF. The CDR3 nucleotides are TGTGCCAGCAGCTTACTGTACGGGGACCAAGAGACCCAGTACTTC.

This clonotype was observed once. The V call is TRBV7-9, the J call TRBJ1-1; D is possibly TRBD1 (6 bases). The germline V gene has CDR1 SEHNR and CDR2 FQNEAQ (reference sequence). V was pared by 8 bases and J by 6 bases, with 10 bases between. The CDR3 totals 11 residues. CDR3 in DNA: TGTGCCAGCGTTCCAGGGGCTGAAGCTTTCTTT. It specifies CASVPGAEAFF. The full variable domain, its missing parts supplied by reference TRBV7-9 and TRBJ1-1, is DTGVSQNPRHKITKRGQNVTFRCDPISEHNRLYWYRQTLGQGPEFLTYFQNEAQLEKSRLLSDRFSAERPKGSFSTLEIQRTEQGDSAMYLCASVPGAEAFFGQGTRLTVV.

In this sample, this clonotype turned up many times. The chain employs TRBV3-1 and TRBJ1-1; the D is unclear. V shed 3 bases and J shed 3 bases, with 14 bases lying between them. The germline gives CDR1 LGHDT, CDR2 YNNKEL (reference sequence). This CDR3 contains 15 residues. CDR3 protein: CASSHISGSHTEAFF. The CDR3 nucleotides are TGTGCCAGCAGCCATATCTCTGGCAGCCACACTGAAGCTTTCTTT.

This clonotype was observed at least ten times. The chain's CDR3 is CSAMGGGGTEAFF. The CDR3 DNA reads as TGCAGTGCTATGGGCGGAGGGGGCACTGAAGCTTTCTTT. The chain uses TRBV20-1 and TRBJ1-1; D may be TRBD1 (6 bases). CDR3 length equals 13 residues. The V end was cut by 4 bases, the J end by 4 bases, with 13 bases between. CDR1 DFQATT and CDR2 SNEGSKA come from the germline V gene (reference sequence).

This rearrangement joins TRBV11-2 to TRBJ2-5; 8 bases are shared with TRBD2. From germline, CDR1 is SGHAT and CDR2 FQNNGV. The length of the CDR3 is 19 residues. J gave up 2 bases and V 5 bases, and 19 bases lay outside the gene matches. The CDR3, as DNA: TGTGCCAGCAGCCCTTTCCCTGCGGGGGGTCTTCAAAATCAAGAGACCCAGTACTTC. Translation: CASSPFPAGGLQNQETQYF.

The chain recombines TRBV19 with TRBJ1-5; D gene unclear. V lost 10 bases and J 1 base, leaving 20 bases between the germline ends. This CDR3 has 16 amino acids. CDR1 is LNHDA, CDR2 SQIVND, per germline (reference sequence). The CDR3 coding sequence is TGTGCCACCTCTTTCCTCCGGGGAGGAAGCAATCAGCCCCAGCATTTT. Amino acid sequence: CATSFLRGGSNQPQHF.